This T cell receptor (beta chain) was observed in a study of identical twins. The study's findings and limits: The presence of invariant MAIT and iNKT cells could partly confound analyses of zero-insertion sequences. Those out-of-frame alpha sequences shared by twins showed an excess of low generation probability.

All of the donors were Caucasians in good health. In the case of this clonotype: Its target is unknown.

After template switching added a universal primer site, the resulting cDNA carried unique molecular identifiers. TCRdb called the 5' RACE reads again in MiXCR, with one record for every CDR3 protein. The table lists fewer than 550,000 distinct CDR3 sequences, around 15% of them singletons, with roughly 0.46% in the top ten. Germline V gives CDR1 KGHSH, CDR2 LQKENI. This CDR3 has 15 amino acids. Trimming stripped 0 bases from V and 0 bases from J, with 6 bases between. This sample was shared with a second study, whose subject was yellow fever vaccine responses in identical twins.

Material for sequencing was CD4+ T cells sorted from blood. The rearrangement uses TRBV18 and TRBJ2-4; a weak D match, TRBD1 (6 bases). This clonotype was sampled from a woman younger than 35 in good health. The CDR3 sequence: CASSPPGAAKNIQYF. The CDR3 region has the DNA TGTGCCAGCTCACCACCGGGGGCAGCCAAAAACATTCAGTACTTC. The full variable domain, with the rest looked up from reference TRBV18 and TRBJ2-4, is NAGVMQNPRHLVRRRGQEARLRCSPMKGHSHVYWYRQLPEEGLKFMVYLQKENIIDESGMPKERFSAEFPKEGPSILRIQQVVRGDSAAYFCASSPPGAAKNIQYFGAGTRLSVL.